A single T cell receptor beta chain is shown here with its context. This specimen belongs to a study of blood T cell repertoires in COVID-19. Study context: Samples of COVID-19 (acute and convalescent) were obtained from the United States, Italy and Spain.

In the study's own analysis: Reference gene primer amplification gave estimated nucleated cell counts. Some clones are missing from TCRdb's copy, which holds only in-frame ones; the method was immunoSEQ multiplex PCR. V and J calls and clone size are as listed in that table; D and trimming were resolved from the DNA. Among roughly 120,000 clones listed, about 75% were seen once. The origin of this receptor is a woman older than 75 with active or convalescent COVID-19. The sequencing input was peripheral blood.

The CDR3 DNA reads TGTGCCAGCAGTGCTAGCGGGCATCCAGAGCAGTTCTTC. Residues: CASSASGHPEQFF. V usage is TRBV12-3 or TRBV12-4 and J usage is TRBJ2-1; TRBD2 matches 8 bases. The CDR3 length is 13 residues. The ends lost 5 bases at V and 10 bases at J; junction bases unmatched: 7.